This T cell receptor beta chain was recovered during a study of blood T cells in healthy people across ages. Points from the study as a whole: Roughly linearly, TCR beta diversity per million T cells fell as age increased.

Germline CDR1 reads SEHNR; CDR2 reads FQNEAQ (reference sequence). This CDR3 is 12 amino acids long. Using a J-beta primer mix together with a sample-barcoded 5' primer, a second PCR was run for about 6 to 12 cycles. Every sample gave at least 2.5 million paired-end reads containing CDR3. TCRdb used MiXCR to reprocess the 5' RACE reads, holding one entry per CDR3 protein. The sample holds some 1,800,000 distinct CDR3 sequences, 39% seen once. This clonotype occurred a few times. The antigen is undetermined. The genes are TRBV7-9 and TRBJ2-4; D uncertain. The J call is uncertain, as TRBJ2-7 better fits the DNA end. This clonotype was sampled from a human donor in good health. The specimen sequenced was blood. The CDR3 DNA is TGTGCCAGCGGCGACACAGAATACGAGCAGTACTTC. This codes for CASGDTEYEQYF.